This T cell receptor (beta chain) was sequenced during a study of cytotoxic CD8 clonotypes in ibrutinib-treated CLL. This CDR3 contains 15 residues. Between the trimmed V and J ends, which lost 1 base and 2 bases, there was a span of 12 bases. CDR1 is SGHTA, CDR2 FQGNSA, per germline. Clones were read by immunoSEQ multiplex PCR, and TCRdb kept only the in-frame ones, dropping some. The table has approximately 84,000 clones, about 86% seen once. This sequence joins TRBV7-2 and TRBJ2-7, with D possibly matching TRBD1 (5 bases). The receptor was derived from a human donor with chronic lymphocytic leukemia. This specimen consisted of PBMCs, obtained before ibrutinib treatment. The CDR3 spells CASSLDDRTTYEQYF. The CDR3, as DNA: TGTGCCAGCAGCTTAGACGACAGAACCACCTACGAGCAGTACTTC.